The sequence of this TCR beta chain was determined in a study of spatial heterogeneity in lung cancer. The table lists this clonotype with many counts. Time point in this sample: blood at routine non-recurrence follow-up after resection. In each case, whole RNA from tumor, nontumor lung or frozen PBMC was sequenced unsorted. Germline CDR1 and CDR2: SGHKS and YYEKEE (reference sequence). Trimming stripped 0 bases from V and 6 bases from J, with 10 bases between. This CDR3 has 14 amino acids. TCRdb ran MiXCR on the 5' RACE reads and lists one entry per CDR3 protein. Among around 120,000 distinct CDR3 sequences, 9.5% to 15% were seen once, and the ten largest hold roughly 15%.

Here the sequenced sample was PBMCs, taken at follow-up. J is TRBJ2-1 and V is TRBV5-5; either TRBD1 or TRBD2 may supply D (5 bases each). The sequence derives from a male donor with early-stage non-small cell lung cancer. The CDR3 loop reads CASSLVGRSNEQFF. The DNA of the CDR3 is TGTGCCAGCAGCTTGGTGGGACGATCCAATGAGCAGTTCTTC.